The 20 T cell receptor beta chains listed next were all sequenced from one sample in a study of blood T cell repertoires in COVID-19 (TCRdb year 2020). Preparation of the library involved the immunoSEQ multiplex PCR assay. What TCRdb holds here is the immuneACCESS table cut down to in-frame rearrangements. Part of the clones is not present; checked against another copy, under half of the missing clones reflect an unresolved V gene, and the others are unexplained. This sample gives about 210,000 clones in total; about four fifths of them show up just once. The top ten clones comprise about 2.7% of the sample. Sequencing was carried out using peripheral blood. The receptors originated from a woman aged 35 to 49 with active or convalescent COVID-19.

This clone was recorded only once. The chain joins TRBV2 to TRBJ2-7; the D gene is possibly TRBD1 (6 bases). This CDR3 contains 13 residues. V lost 8 bases to trimming and J lost 5 bases, with 16 bases between them. Germline CDR1 SNHLY, CDR2 FYNNEI. The CDR3 DNA is TGTGCCAGCGGAGGACAGTTTGGGGACGAGCAGTACTTC. It yields the protein CASGGQFGDEQYF.

The chain uses TRBV7-3 and TRBJ2-2; TRBD1 matches 7 bases. CDR1 is SGHTA and CDR2 is FQGTGA in the germline V gene. This CDR3 is 14 amino acids long. The V and J ends lost 6 bases and 3 bases, in that order; junction bases with no gene match: 4. This CDR3 is CASRTDRDTGELFF. CDR3 in DNA: TGTGCCAGCAGAACTGACAGGGACACCGGGGAGCTGTTTTTT.

The genes are TRBV20-1 and TRBJ2-1; TRBD2 matches at 11 bases. The germline CDR1 and CDR2 sequences are DFQATT and SNEGSKA (reference sequence). With 3 bases clipped from V and 6 bases from J, the junction kept 4 bases outside the gene matches. The CDR3 sequence is 14 residues long. CDR3 residues: CSASSGRAANEQFF. As DNA, the CDR3 is TGCAGTGCTAGTAGCGGGAGGGCCGCCAATGAGCAGTTCTTC.

The CDR3 DNA is TGTGCCAGCAGATCTCAGGGGGCCCAAAACACCATATATTTT. Residues: CASRSQGAQNTIYF. The chain is built from TRBV11-2 and TRBJ1-3, with 8 bases fitting TRBD1. Germline trimming cut 6 bases from V and 6 bases from J; bases unmatched to any gene: 7. CDR1 is SGHAT, CDR2 FQNNGV, per germline. CDR3 length equals 14 residues.

This clone was found once. The chain is built from TRBV3-1 (or the pseudogene TRBV3-2) and TRBJ1-2; TRBD1 agrees at 10 bases. CDR1 is LGHDT and CDR2 is YNNKEL in the germline V gene (reference sequence). This CDR3 contains 15 residues. V was pared by 4 bases and J by 5 bases, with 7 bases of the junction left unmatched. CDR3 nucleotide sequence: TGTGCCAGCAGCCCCGGGACAGGGGAACGGTATGGCTACACCTTC. This gives the protein CASSPGTGERYGYTF.

The gene calls are TRBV9 and TRBJ1-2; 10 bases align to TRBD1. This CDR3 region has 15 residues. Germline V gene data show CDR1 as SGDLS and CDR2 as YYNGEE. The trim removed 6 bases at V and 5 bases at J, leaving 10 bases unmatched. CDR3 nucleotide sequence: TGTGCCAGCACCGGGGGAGACAGGGGGCAATATGGCTACACCTTC. This translates into CASTGGDRGQYGYTF.

CDR3 in DNA: TGTGCCAGCAGTTCAGACAGGGGGCTTGGCTATGGCTACACCTTC. Residues: CASSSDRGLGYGYTF. The rearrangement uses TRBV2 and TRBJ1-2; TRBD1 agrees at 10 bases. From germline, CDR1 is SNHLY and CDR2 FYNNEI. The CDR3 runs to 15 residues. V trimming: 5 bases; J trimming: 4 bases; junction bases outside the gene matches: 7.

This chain connects TRBV5-1 to TRBJ2-6; a weak D match, TRBD1 (6 bases). The germline V and J ends were trimmed by 0 bases and 4 bases, with 11 bases remaining between them. The germline V gene encodes CDR1 SGHRS and CDR2 YFSETQ. The CDR3 is made up of 16 amino acids. In DNA, the CDR3 is TGCGCCAGCAGCTTGGTATTGGGGGCGGGGGCCAACGTCCTGACTTTC. As protein: CASSLVLGAGANVLTF.

The chain uses TRBV3-1 (or the pseudogene TRBV3-2) and TRBJ1-1; D perhaps matches TRBD1 (6 bases). V lost 4 bases and J lost 2, with 20 bases in between. Germline loops: CDR1 LGHDT, CDR2 YNNKEL (reference sequence). CDR3 size: 17 residues. CDR3 loop: CASSPISDSPFNTEAFF. Written as DNA, the CDR3 is TGTGCCAGCAGCCCCATCTCGGACAGCCCTTTCAACACTGAAGCTTTCTTT.

DNA for the CDR3: TGTGCCTGGAGTCGGGGGGGGGCTAGCACAGATACGCAGTATTTT. This gives the protein CAWSRGGASTDTQYF. The chain joins TRBV30 to TRBJ2-3; 8 nucleotides align to TRBD2. The V gene's germline CDR1 is GTSNPN and CDR2 SVGIG (reference sequence). The length of the CDR3 is 15 residues. Germline trimming cut 2 bases from V and 0 bases from J; bases unmatched to any gene: 4.

The chain uses TRBV19 and TRBJ1-2; 8 nucleotides agree with TRBD1. V shed 1 base, J shed 0 bases, and the junction held 4 bases outside the gene matches. CDR3 length: 16 amino acids. Germline V lookup: CDR1 LNHDA, CDR2 SQIVND (reference sequence). CDR3 protein: CASSIAADRANYGYTF. The CDR3 region has the DNA TGTGCCAGTAGTATAGCTGCGGACAGGGCTAACTATGGCTACACCTTC. Filled out from reference TRBV19 and TRBJ1-2, the complete variable domain reads DGGITQSPKYLFRKEGQNVTLSCEQNLNHDAMYWYRQDPGQGLRLIYYSQIVNDFQKGDIAEGYSVSREKKESFPLTVTSAQKNPTAFYLCASSIAADRANYGYTFGSGTRLTVV.

V usage is TRBV2 and J usage is TRBJ2-5; 8 bases map to TRBD2. The trim removed 5 bases at V and 4 bases at J, leaving 12 bases unmatched. There are 16 residues in the CDR3. The germline gives CDR1 SNHLY, CDR2 FYNNEI. The CDR3 sequence: CASSLRRGGVGETQYF. As DNA, the CDR3 is TGTGCCAGCAGTCTACGACGGGGGGGAGTAGGAGAGACCCAGTACTTC.

J is TRBJ2-3 and V is TRBV7-3, with D possibly being TRBD2 (6 bases). Germline CDR1 is SGHTA and CDR2 is FQGTGA. The CDR3 contains 14 residues. V was clipped by 5 bases and J by 2 bases, with 11 bases between them. CDR3 amino acids: CASSRSGDTDTQYF. The CDR3 DNA is TGTGCCAGCAGCCGGTCGGGGGACACAGATACGCAGTATTTT.

The V gene is TRBV29-1, the J gene TRBJ1-2, with TRBD1 as a possible D gene (5 bases). Germline CDR1 is SQVTM and CDR2 is ANQGSEA. Trimming shortened V by 5 bases and J by 5 bases, and 12 bases separated the two germline ends. This CDR3 is 12 amino acids long. The chain's CDR3 is CSVHAGNYGYTF. Here the CDR3 DNA reads TGCAGCGTTCACGCAGGGAATTATGGCTACACCTTC.

This chain links TRBV28 with TRBJ1-1; D not resolved. Trimming stripped 5 bases from V and 0 bases from J, with 10 bases between. Germline CDR1 MDHEN, CDR2 SYDVKM. CDR3 length: 14 residues. CDR3 nucleotide sequence: TGTGCCAGCAGTCCCCTTCTATTGAACACTGAAGCTTTCTTT. Its protein is CASSPLLLNTEAFF.

The chain uses TRBV4-2 and TRBJ2-1; 9 bases are shared with TRBD2. CDR3 length equals 16 residues. V was clipped by 5 bases and J by 0 bases; unmatched bases: 5. Germline CDR1 reads LGHNA; CDR2 reads YNFKEQ. The CDR3 DNA sequence: TGTGCCAGCAGCTACGAGCGGGGGGTCTCCTACAATGAGCAGTTCTTC. Amino acids: CASSYERGVSYNEQFF.

The chain uses TRBV28 and TRBJ1-6, with unresolved D. The V end was cut by 6 bases, the J end by 6 bases, with 9 bases between. Germline V gene sequence: CDR1 MDHEN, CDR2 SYDVKM. The CDR3 consists of 13 residues. The CDR3 sequence: CASRNPVNSPLHF. The DNA of the CDR3 is TGTGCCAGCAGGAACCCGGTTAATTCACCCCTCCACTTT. The full variable domain, in which reference TRBV28 and TRBJ1-6 provide the parts outside the CDR3, is DVKVTQSSRYLVKRTGEKVFLECVQDMDHENMFWYRQDPGLGLRLIYFSYDVKMKEKGDIPEGYSVSREKKERFSLILESASTNQTSMYLCASRNPVNSPLHFGNGTRLTVT.

A few counts support this clone. The chain has TRBV6-5 and TRBJ1-5; D gene ambiguous. CDR3 length equals 13 residues. The germline V gene encodes CDR1 MNHEY and CDR2 SVGAGI. The V gene lost 6 bases and the J gene lost 7 bases, with 13 bases spanning the gap. CDR3 coding DNA: TGTGCCAGCAGCTGGAGCAGCCAGCAGCCCCAGCATTTT. Translated, it gives CASSWSSQQPQHF.

The rearrangement links TRBV4-3 to TRBJ1-3; D not resolved. Germline-derived CDR1 and CDR2 are LGHNA and YSLEER. The ends were cut back, 4 bases at V and 3 bases at J, with 7 bases in the middle. This CDR3 region has 13 residues. Written as DNA, the CDR3 is TGCGCCAGCAGCCCAGTTATTGGAAACACCATATATTTT. The encoded protein is CASSPVIGNTIYF.

This chain connects TRBV10-1 to TRBJ1-6; the D is unclear. The ends were cut back, 5 bases at V and 1 base at J, with 12 bases in the middle. There are 16 residues in the CDR3. Germline CDR1 is WNHNN and CDR2 is SYGVQD (reference sequence). The CDR3 bases are TGCGCCAGCAGTCCGAGAGGGTGGTCCTATAATTCACCCCTCCACTTT. Encoded protein: CASSPRGWSYNSPLHF.